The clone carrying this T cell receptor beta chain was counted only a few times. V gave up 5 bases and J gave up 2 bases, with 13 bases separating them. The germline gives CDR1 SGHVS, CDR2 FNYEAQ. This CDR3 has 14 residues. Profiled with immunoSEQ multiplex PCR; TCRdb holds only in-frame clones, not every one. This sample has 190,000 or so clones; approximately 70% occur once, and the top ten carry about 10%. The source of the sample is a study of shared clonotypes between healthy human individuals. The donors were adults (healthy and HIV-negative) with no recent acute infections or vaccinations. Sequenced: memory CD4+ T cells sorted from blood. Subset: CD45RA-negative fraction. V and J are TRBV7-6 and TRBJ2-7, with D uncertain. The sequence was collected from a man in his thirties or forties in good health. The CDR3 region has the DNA TGTGCCAGCAGCGAGACCAGAAACACCTACGAGCAGTACTTC. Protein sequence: CASSETRNTYEQYF.